This T cell receptor (beta chain) came from a study of blood T cell repertoires in COVID-19 (dated by TCRdb to the early 2020s). Describing the broader study: Collaborator samples came from the United States, Italy and Spain and covered acute and convalescent phases of COVID-19. Subjects who had been exposed to COVID-19, were actively infected with it, or had recovered from it provided the deeply sampled blood TCRbeta repertoires that made up the dataset. Where HLA class I and class II types were available, the types were taken from metadata supplied by the sample provider, not from assay-based typing. Samples came from the ongoing ImmuneRACE study (first 160 participants) plus 1,254 subjects from 6 global collaborators. The material from the prospective study consisted of cDNA or gDNA derived from T cells, B-cell-depleted T cells, or PBMCs. The repertoires were released in a freely available public database meant as a resource for research on the immune response to SARS-CoV-2. Sample metadata almost always included a de-identified subject ID, COVID-19 status, age in years and sex.

Whole blood was collected in K2EDTA tubes by collaborating institutions according to the institutions' own protocols. For TCRbeta analysis, collaborator samples were shipped as frozen whole blood, as isolated PBMCs, or as DNA extracted from either sample type. Comments on this clone: What this receptor recognizes is not known. No base quality information exists; no much larger clone differs at one position.

The study at large found these results: The amount of clinical and demographic metadata varied by source and participant and was provided uncurated.

The immunoSEQ Assay, a bias-controlled multiplex PCR, was used to amplify TCRbeta CDR3 regions from genomic DNA. Per the source publication's procedure: The number of nucleated cells in each sample was estimated by amplification of reference gene primers within the assay. To quantify the absolute abundance of each unique TCRbeta CDR3 rearrangement, sequence reads were collapsed and filtered. For each sample, productive Simpson clonality was calculated as the square root of Simpson's diversity index across productive rearrangements. TCRdb stores this immuneACCESS table with in-frame sequences only. Part of the clones is absent; in the studies checked, under half of the shortfall reflects unresolved V genes, and no reason is known for the rest. V, J and clone size reflect that table, while D and trimming were determined from the DNA. The sample table shows about 220,000 clones, and 80% are seen once. Over 10% of the sample is in the top ten clones.

At the junction V is shortened by 3 bases and J by 3 bases; bases outside the gene matches: 6. The CDR3 covers 16 residues, taking in both the cysteine and the phenylalanine. Only the CDR3 portion is preserved as DNA: 48 bases, with reading frame beginning at the first base. In the germline V gene, CDR1 corresponds to SGHRS and CDR2 to YFSETQ. The TCR sequence derives from a human donor in a cohort sampled during active COVID-19. Sequencing was done on a sample of peripheral blood. The rearranged segments are TRBV5-1 and TRBJ2-3; the junction holds 11 bases that match TRBD1. The DNA reads TGCGCCAGCAGCTCATCTGGACAGGGGGCGACAGATACGCAGTATTTT. Its translation is CASSSSGQGATDTQYF.